Listed below are T cell receptor beta chains from one sample, sequenced in a study of graft-versus-host responses after intestinal transplantation. Libraries were prepared by immunoSEQ multiplex PCR; TCRdb keeps only in-frame clonotypes and omits some of them. The data show more than 100,000 clones, with 90% to 95% seen just once and 0.095% to 0.15% held by the top ten. Their specific antigens are unknown. This sample comprised unstimulated CD4+ T cells sorted from spleen or lymph node cells, obtained before intestinal transplant. These receptors came from a human donor who received an intestinal transplant. Each CDR3 is given with its conserved first and last residue. D genes are given only for firm matches. Expanded clones are given a class, and other clones once, few, many or no size at all.

TRBD2 | TRBJ2-7 | few | TRBV6-5 | TGTGCCAGCAGTGAGGCGGGACTATCCTACGAGCAGTACTTC | CASSEAGLSYEQYF
. | TRBJ1-1 | . | TRBV13 | TGTGCCAGCAGCCCCACTGAAGCTTTCTTT | CASSPTEAFF
. | TRBJ2-7 | once | TRBV6-1 | TGTGCCAGCAGTGAAGCTAGGACAGAGCAGTACTTC | CASSEARTEQYF
. | TRBJ1-1 | . | TRBV5-4 | TGTGCCAGCAGCTTGGATCCCCGAAGGTGGACTGAAGCTTTCTTT | CASSLDPRRWTEAFF
. | TRBJ1-5 | . | TRBV9 | TGTGCCAGCAGCCGAGGGGGGGACCCTCGTAATCAGCCCCAGCATTTT | CASSRGGDPRNQPQHF
. | TRBJ1-4 | . | TRBV4-2 | TGTGCCAGCAGCCAAGAGGTGGGAAAACTGTTTTTT | CASSQEVGKLFF
TRBD2 | TRBJ2-1 | . | TRBV30 | TGTGCCTGGAGTTTGCTAGCGGGCTCCTACAATGAGCAGTTCTTC | CAWSLLAGSYNEQFF
TRBD2 | TRBJ2-1 | . | TRBV5-1 | TGCGCCAGCAGCTTGGCCGGCATAGCGGGAGCAGAGGAGCAGTTCTTC | CASSLAGIAGAEEQFF
TRBD2 | TRBJ2-3 | . | TRBV11-1 | TGTGCCAGCAGCTTAAGAACTAGCGGGCTGAGTCATGATACGCAGTATTTT | CASSLRTSGLSHDTQYF
. | TRBJ2-2 | . | TRBV7-9 | TGTGCCAGCAGCTTATTAGGAGGCCGGAACACCGGGGAGCTGTTTTTT | CASSLLGGRNTGELFF
. | TRBJ2-7 | . | TRBV6-5 | TGTGCCAGCAGTTGGAACTACGAGCAGTACTTC | CASSWNYEQYF
. | TRBJ2-7 | . | TRBV27 | TGTGCCAGCAGTTATTCGGGACTCGGCTACGAGCAGTACTTC | CASSYSGLGYEQYF
TRBD2 | TRBJ2-1 | . | TRBV7-9 | TGTGCCAGCAGCTTAGAGGGGACTAGCGGGGGGAATGAGCAGTTCTTC | CASSLEGTSGGNEQFF
. | TRBJ1-1 | . | TRBV7-9 | TGTGCCAGCAGACTACAGGAGAACACTGAAGCTTTCTTT | CASRLQENTEAFF
TRBD1 | TRBJ2-7 | . | TRBV19 | TGTGCCAGTAGTACGGACAGGTCGTGGGAGCAGTACTTC | CASSTDRSWEQYF
TRBD2 | TRBJ2-1 | . | TRBV28 | TGTGCCAGCAGTTTTAGCGGGAGCCAAGATGAGCAGTTCTTC | CASSFSGSQDEQFF
TRBD1 | TRBJ2-3 | . | TRBV19 | TGTGCCAGTAAAACCGACAGGGTGGCAGATACGCAGTATTTT | CASKTDRVADTQYF
. | TRBJ2-5 | . | TRBV29-1 | TGCAGCGTCTTAAGGGGTAGGGAGACCCAGTACTTC | CSVLRGRETQYF
TRBD1 | TRBJ2-4 | . | TRBV27 | TGTGCCAGCAGTCCAAAGATCGCGGACAGGGTAAACATTCAGTACTTC | CASSPKIADRVNIQYF
. | TRBJ1-1 | . | TRBV6-5 | TGTGCCAGCACCTCATCAGGGATCGCTGAAGCTTTCTTT | CASTSSGIAEAFF
. | TRBJ1-2 | . | TRBV4-1 | TGCGCCAGCAGCCAAGAGAGTAGGGGGAGTGGCTACACCTTC | CASSQESRGSGYTF
. | TRBJ1-5 | . | TRBV5-8 | TGTGCCAGCAGCTTGGGAAGGGGTGGGATCAATCAGCCCCAGCATTTT | CASSLGRGGINQPQHF
. | TRBJ2-7 | . | TRBV7-9 | TGTGCCAGCAGCCGTACTTACGAGCAGTACTTC | CASSRTYEQYF
. | TRBJ2-1 | once | TRBV9 | TGTGCCAGCAGCGTAGGGCAGACGAGCTCCTACAATGAGCAGTTCTTC | CASSVGQTSSYNEQFF
. | TRBJ2-7 | . | TRBV15 | TGTGCCACCAGCAGGAGTGGGGGGGCCACCTACGAGCAGTACTTC | CATSRSGGATYEQYF
. | TRBJ2-7 | . | TRBV28 | TGTGCCAGCAGGAGGCCATTCCTCTCGGGGGAGCAGTACTTC | CASRRPFLSGEQYF
. | TRBJ1-1 | . | TRBV7-9 | TGTGCCAGCAGCGAACAGGGACGGAGCACTGAAGCTTTCTTT | CASSEQGRSTEAFF
TRBD1 | TRBJ2-1 | . | TRBV6-5 | TGTGCCAGCAGCCGGGACAGGGCATTGGTTGAGCAGTTCTTC | CASSRDRALVEQFF
. | TRBJ2-1 | . | TRBV13 | TGTGCCAGCAGCCCCCCTAGCGTACTCCCCTACAATGAGCAGTTCTTC | CASSPPSVLPYNEQFF
TRBD1 | TRBJ1-1 | once | TRBV5-1 | TGCGCCAGCAGCTTAGCAGGGGGCAGGACTGAAGCTTTCTTT | CASSLAGGRTEAFF
TRBD2 | TRBJ2-1 | . | TRBV6-6 | TGTGCCAGCAGTACGGCCGGGACTAGCGGGGACAATGAGCAGTTCTTC | CASSTAGTSGDNEQFF
. | TRBJ1-1 | once | TRBV9 | TGTGCCAGCAGCGTAGTGGTAGGGGCTGAAGCTTTCTTT | CASSVVVGAEAFF
TRBD1 | TRBJ2-2 | . | TRBV29-1 | TGCAGCGTGGGACAGTTAACACCCGGGGAGCTGTTTTTT | CSVGQLTPGELFF
. | TRBJ1-3 | . | TRBV30 | TGTGCCTGGAACCCTGGGAACACCATATATTTT | CAWNPGNTIYF
TRBD2 | TRBJ2-5 | . | TRBV7-2 | TGTGCCAGCAGCCGCAGACTAGCGGAACAAGAGACCCAGTACTTC | CASSRRLAEQETQYF